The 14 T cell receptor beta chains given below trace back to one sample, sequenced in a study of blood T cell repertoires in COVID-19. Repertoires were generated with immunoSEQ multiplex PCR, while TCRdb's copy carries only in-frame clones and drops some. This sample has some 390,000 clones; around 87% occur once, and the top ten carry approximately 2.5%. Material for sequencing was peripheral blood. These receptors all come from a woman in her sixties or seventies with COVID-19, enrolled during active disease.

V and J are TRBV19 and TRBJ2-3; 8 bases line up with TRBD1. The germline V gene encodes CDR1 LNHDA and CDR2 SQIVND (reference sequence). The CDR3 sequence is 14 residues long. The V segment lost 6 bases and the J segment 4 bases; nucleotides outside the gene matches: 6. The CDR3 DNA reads TGTGCCAGTAGGAGACAGGGGCCGTCAGATACGCAGTATTTT. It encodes CASRRQGPSDTQYF.

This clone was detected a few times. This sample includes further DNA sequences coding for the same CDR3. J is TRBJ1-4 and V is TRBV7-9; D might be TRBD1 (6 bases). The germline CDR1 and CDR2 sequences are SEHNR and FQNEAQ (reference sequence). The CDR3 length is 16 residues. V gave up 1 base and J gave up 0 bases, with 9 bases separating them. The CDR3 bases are TGTGCCAGCAGCTTAGGACAGGCAGCAACTAATGAAAAACTGTTTTTT. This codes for CASSLGQAATNEKLFF.

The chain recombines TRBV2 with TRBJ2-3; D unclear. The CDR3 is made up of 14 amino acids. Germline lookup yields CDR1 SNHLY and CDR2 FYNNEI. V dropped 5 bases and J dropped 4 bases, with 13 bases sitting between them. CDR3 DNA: TGTGCCAGCAGTCCGGTGACTGCGGCAGATACGCAGTATTTT. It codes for CASSPVTAADTQYF.

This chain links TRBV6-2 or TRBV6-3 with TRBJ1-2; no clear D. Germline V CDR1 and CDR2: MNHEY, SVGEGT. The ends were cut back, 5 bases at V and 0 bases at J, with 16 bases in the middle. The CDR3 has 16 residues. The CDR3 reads CASSDPPGSANYGYTF. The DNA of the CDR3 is TGTGCCAGCAGTGACCCCCCGGGAAGCGCTAACTATGGCTACACCTTC.

The CDR3 DNA follows: TGTGCCAGTAGTGCTTACCGGAGCTCCTATAATTCACCCCTCCACTTT. Translated, it gives CASSAYRSSYNSPLHF. The chain uses TRBV19 and TRBJ1-6; D uncertain. Between the trimmed V and J ends, which lost 5 bases and 0 bases, there was a span of 11 bases. Germline assignment: CDR1 LNHDA and CDR2 SQIVND (reference sequence). The CDR3 is 16 amino acids.

Here the CDR3 DNA reads TGTGCCTGGAATATCCAGGGGGGACAGCCCCAGCATTTT. Protein sequence: CAWNIQGGQPQHF. This sequence joins TRBV30 and TRBJ1-5, with 7 bases identical to TRBD1. V lost 4 bases, J lost 7 bases, and 7 bases stayed unmatched. This CDR3 comprises 13 residues. CDR1 and CDR2 from the germline V gene are GTSNPN and SVGIG (reference sequence).

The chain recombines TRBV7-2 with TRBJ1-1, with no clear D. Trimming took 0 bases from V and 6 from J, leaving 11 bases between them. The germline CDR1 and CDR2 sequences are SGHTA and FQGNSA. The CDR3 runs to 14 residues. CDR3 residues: CASSLALRRSEAFF. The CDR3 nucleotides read TGTGCCAGCAGCTTAGCGCTAAGGCGGTCTGAAGCTTTCTTT.

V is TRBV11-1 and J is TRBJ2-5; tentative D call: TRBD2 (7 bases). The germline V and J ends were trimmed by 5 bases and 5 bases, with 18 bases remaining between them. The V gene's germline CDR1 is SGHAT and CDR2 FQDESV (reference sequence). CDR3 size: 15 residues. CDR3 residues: CASSLLRGARETQYF. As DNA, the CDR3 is TGTGCCAGCAGCCTACTCCGGGGGGCGCGGGAGACCCAGTACTTC.

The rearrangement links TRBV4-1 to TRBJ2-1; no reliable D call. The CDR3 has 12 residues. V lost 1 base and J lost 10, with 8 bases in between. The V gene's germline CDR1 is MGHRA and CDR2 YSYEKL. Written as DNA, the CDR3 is TGCGCCAGCAGCCAAGCGGGTTTCGAGCAGTTCTTC. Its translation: CASSQAGFEQFF.

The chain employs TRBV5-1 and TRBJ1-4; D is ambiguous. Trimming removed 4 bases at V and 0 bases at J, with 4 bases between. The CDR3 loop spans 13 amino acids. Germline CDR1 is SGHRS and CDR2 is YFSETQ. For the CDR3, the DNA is TGCGCCAGCAGCGCAGCAACTAATGAAAAACTGTTTTTT. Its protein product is CASSAATNEKLFF.

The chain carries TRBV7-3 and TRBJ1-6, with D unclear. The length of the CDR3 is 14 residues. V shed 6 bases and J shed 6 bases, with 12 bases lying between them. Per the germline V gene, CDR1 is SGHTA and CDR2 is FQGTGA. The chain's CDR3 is CASSLLSGNSPLHF. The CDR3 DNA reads TGTGCCAGCAGTCTCCTTTCGGGTAATTCACCCCTCCACTTT.

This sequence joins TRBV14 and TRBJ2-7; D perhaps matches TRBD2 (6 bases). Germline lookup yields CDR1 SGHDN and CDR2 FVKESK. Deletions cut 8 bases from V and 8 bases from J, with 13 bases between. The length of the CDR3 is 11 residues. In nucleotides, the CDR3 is TGTGCCAGCGGGACTTCCCATAAGCAGTACTTC. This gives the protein CASGTSHKQYF.

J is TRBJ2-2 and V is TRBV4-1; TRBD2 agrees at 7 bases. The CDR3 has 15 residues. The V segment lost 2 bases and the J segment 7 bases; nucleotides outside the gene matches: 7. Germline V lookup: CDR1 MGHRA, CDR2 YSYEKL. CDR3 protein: CASSQRTSLHGELFF. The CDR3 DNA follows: TGCGCCAGCAGCCAACGGACTAGTCTGCACGGGGAGCTGTTTTTT.

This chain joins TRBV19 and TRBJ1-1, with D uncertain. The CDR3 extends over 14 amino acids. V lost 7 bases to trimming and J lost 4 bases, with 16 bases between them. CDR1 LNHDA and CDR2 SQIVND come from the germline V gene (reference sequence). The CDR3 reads CASITRGALTEAFF. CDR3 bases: TGTGCCAGTATAACGCGGGGAGCGCTCACTGAAGCTTTCTTT. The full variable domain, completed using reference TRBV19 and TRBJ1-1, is DGGITQSPKYLFRKEGQNVTLSCEQNLNHDAMYWYRQDPGQGLRLIYYSQIVNDFQKGDIAEGYSVSREKKESFPLTVTSAQKNPTAFYLCASITRGALTEAFFGQGTRLTVV.